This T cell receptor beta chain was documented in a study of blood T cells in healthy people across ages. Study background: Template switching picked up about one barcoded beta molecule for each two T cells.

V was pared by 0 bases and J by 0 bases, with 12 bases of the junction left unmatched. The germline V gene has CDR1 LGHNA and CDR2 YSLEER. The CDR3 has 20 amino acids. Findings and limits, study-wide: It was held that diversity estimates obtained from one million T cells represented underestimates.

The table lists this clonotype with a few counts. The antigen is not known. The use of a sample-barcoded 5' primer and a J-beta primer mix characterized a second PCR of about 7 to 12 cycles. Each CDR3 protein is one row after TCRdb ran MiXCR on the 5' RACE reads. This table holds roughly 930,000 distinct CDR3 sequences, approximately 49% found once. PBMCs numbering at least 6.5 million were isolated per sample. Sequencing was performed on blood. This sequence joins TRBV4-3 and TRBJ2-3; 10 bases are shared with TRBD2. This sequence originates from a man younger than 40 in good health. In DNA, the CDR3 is TGCGCCAGCAGCCAAGATTTGGGAGCGGGGGGGCCATATAGCACAGATACGCAGTATTTT. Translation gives CASSQDLGAGGPYSTDTQYF.